The clone carrying this T cell receptor (beta chain) was recorded only once. What it binds is unknown. V gave up 1 base and J gave up 4 bases, with 12 bases separating them. The CDR3 spans 15 residues. Per germline, CDR1 SGHAT and CDR2 FQDESV (reference sequence). These data originate in a study of OX40 agonist ivuxolimab in advanced cancers. Study-wide background: Patients were infused with ivuxolimab every 2 weeks at 0.01 to 10 mg/kg. Of the participants, roughly 40% had some prior anti-PD-1, anti-PD-L1 or anti-CTLA-4 therapy, which was allowed.

Findings and caveats of the study: Partial responders dosed at 0.1-3.0 mg/kg displayed clonal expansion ranking among the lowest. Expanded clones were, on average, more numerous among CD8+ T cells than CD4+.

Sequenced by immunoSEQ multiplex PCR; TCRdb stores in-frame clones only, minus some. This sample has over 9,500 clones, with around nine tenths found just once. The rearrangement links TRBV11-1 to TRBJ2-3; TRBD1 is a possible D gene (5 bases). The source was CD4+ or CD8+ T cells sorted from blood, collected in a trial of the OX40 agonist ivuxolimab. The TCR sequence derives from an adult with an advanced solid tumor such as melanoma, head and neck, liver or kidney cancer. This CDR3 reads CASSLGTLRADTQYF. The CDR3 coding sequence is TGTGCCAGCAGCTTAGGGACACTACGGGCAGATACGCAGTATTTT.